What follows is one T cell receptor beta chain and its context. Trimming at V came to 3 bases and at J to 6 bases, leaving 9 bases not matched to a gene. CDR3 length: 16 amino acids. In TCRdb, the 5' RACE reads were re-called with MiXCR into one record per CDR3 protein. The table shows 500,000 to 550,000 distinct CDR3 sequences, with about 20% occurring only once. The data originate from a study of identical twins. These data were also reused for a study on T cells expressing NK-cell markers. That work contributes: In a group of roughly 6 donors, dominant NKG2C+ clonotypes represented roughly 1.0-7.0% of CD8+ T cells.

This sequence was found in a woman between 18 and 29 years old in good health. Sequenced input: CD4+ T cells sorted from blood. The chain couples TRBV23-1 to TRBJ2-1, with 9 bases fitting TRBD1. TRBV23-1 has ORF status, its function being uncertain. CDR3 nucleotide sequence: TGCGCCAGCAGTCACAAAAATACAGGGGGCTTCAATGAGCAGTTCTTC. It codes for CASSHKNTGGFNEQFF.